This T cell receptor (beta chain) was sequenced for a study of Graves' ophthalmopathy and Graves' hyperthyroidism. Study context: Ahead of any treatment, peripheral blood was obtained at the initial diagnosis. General observations from the study: The model flagged ophthalmopathy progression at roughly 71% sensitivity and 72% to 85% specificity.

Scientists amplified the TCR beta CDR3 regions from RNA transcripts. HTBI-primed first-round RT-PCR preceded second-round multiplex PCR. TCRdb re-called the multiplex PCR reads with MiXCR, one entry per CDR3 protein. Here the sample spans over 150,000 distinct CDR3 sequences, around two fifths being singletons. Certain patients were not enrolled. These were patients with other autoimmune diseases, uncontrolled infections, pregnancy or lactation. Reliance was placed on clinical symptoms, serum thyroxine, TRAb, thyroid ultrasound and orbital computed tomography for diagnosis. The CDR3 length is 15 residues. CDR1 MNHNS and CDR2 SASEGT come from the germline V gene. The V end was cut by 3 bases, the J end by 1 base, with 12 bases between. To note about this clonotype: Its antigen is currently unknown.

Material: peripheral blood. The source is a woman in her forties with Graves' ophthalmopathy. The J gene is TRBJ1-1, the V gene TRBV6-1; D uncertain. CDR3 in amino acids: CASSDQAEQNTEAFF. CDR3 DNA: TGTGCCAGCAGTGACCAGGCGGAGCAGAACACTGAAGCTTTCTTT.